The sequence of this T cell receptor (beta chain) was determined in a study of blood T cell repertoires in COVID-19. Study-level information: Samples of COVID-19 (acute and convalescent) were obtained from the United States, Italy and Spain. T cells, B-cell-depleted T cells, or PBMCs provided the cDNA or gDNA that served as material.

Germline loops: CDR1 SGHRS, CDR2 YFSETQ. The CDR3 is 14 amino acids. Trimming cost V 7 bases and J 15 bases; bases outside gene matches: 18. Per the study methods: Amplification with reference gene primers provided the estimates of nucleated cell counts. Assay used: immunoSEQ multiplex PCR; TCRdb lists only in-frame clones, some missing. V, J and clone size reflect that table, while D and trimming were determined from the DNA. The sample has approximately 210,000 clones, around 78% seen once; the top ten hold approximately 2.6%. The chain combines TRBV5-1 with TRBJ2-4; 8 bases are shared with TRBD2. The source is a woman aged 65 to 85 with active or convalescent COVID-19. Material for sequencing was peripheral blood. The CDR3, as DNA: TGCGCCAGCTCGGATGGAAGAGCGGGAGATGTTTGGTACTTC. Its protein is CASSDGRAGDVWYF.